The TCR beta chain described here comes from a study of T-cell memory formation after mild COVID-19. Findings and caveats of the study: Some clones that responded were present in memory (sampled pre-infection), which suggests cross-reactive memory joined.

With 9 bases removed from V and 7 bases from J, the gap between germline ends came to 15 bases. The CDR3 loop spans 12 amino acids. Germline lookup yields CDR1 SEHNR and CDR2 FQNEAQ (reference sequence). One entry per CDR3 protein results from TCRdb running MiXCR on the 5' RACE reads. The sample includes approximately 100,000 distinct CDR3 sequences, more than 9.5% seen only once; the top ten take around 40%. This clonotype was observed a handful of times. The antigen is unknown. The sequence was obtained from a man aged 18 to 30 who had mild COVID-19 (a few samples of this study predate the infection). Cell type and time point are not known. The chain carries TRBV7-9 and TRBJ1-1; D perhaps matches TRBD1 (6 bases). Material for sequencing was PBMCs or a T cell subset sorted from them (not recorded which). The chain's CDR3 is CARSPGGFEAFF. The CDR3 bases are TGTGCCAGAAGCCCTGGGGGCTTTGAAGCTTTCTTT. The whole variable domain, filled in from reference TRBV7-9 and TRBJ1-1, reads DTGVSQNPRHKITKRGQNVTFRCDPISEHNRLYWYRQTLGQGPEFLTYFQNEAQLEKSRLLSDRFSAERPKGSFSTLEIQRTEQGDSAMYLCARSPGGFEAFFGQGTRLTVV.